The subject of this entry is one TCR beta chain. Antigen unknown. From germline, CDR1 is LNHDA and CDR2 SQIVND (reference sequence). After removal of 4 bases from V and 2 bases from J, the junction contained 5 bases not matched to a gene. The CDR3 is 14 amino acids. The data are from a study of shared clonotypes between healthy human individuals. The study's findings and limits: The sharing of approximately 4.6% of naive CD4 clonotypes was seen across a few donors. With few donors, the genetic and exposure-history diversity represented was limited.

When replicate PCRs were run on sorted subsets, they used approximately 0.2 ug DNA, around 33,000 T cell genomes. The method was immunoSEQ multiplex PCR; TCRdb's version includes in-frame clones alone and lacks a portion of them. The table shows 2 million to 2.5 million clones, with less than 95% occurring only once. The rearrangement uses TRBV19 and TRBJ2-7; 7 bases are shared with TRBD1. Sequencing used naive CD4+ T cells from PBMCs. As to subset: CD45RA+ positively selected. This TCR was sampled from a young man in good health. Some clones in this sample may be carry-over from other donors' samples. CDR3 region: CASSRETGPYEQYF. CDR3 bases: TGTGCCAGTAGTAGGGAGACAGGGCCCTACGAGCAGTACTTC.